Below, 7 T cell receptor beta chains from the same sample are listed, as sequenced in a study of regulatory T cells in long-lasting Graves disease. The authors built TCR beta libraries using iRepertoire HTBI primers and Arm-PCR of CDR3 regions. TCRdb reanalysed the multiplex PCR reads using MiXCR and keeps one entry per CDR3 protein. The sample lists about 470,000 distinct CDR3 sequences; 20% to 25% were seen once. Time point given: persistent/refractory GD, antithyroid drugs over 5 years with positive TRAb. After RNA was extracted from PBMCs, the TCR library was made from it. The input for sequencing was peripheral blood mononuclear cells (PBMCs), taken when the disease was refractory, from a patient treated with antithyroid drugs. These receptors all stem from a female donor with Graves disease.

This clonotype was counted at least ten times. The V gene is TRBV11-2, the J gene TRBJ1-3; unclear D gene. Germline CDR1 reads SGHAT; CDR2 reads FQNNGV. V was cut by 0 bases and J by 4 bases, with 10 bases left in between. CDR3 length: 15 residues. CDR3 sequence: CASSLEYGSGNTIYF. The CDR3 nucleotides are TGTGCCAGCAGCTTAGAGTACGGATCAGGAAACACCATATATTTT.

This clonotype has at least ten counts. V gene TRBV12-3 or TRBV12-4 combines with J gene TRBJ2-7, with D perhaps TRBD1 (5 bases). Trimming pared 3 bases from V and 5 bases from J, leaving 17 bases between. The CDR3 covers 15 residues. Here the CDR3 reads CASSLSSGAADEQYF. In DNA, the CDR3 is TGTGCCAGCAGTTTGAGTTCTGGGGCAGCAGACGAGCAGTACTTC.

This clonotype was observed at least ten times. The genes are TRBV27 and TRBJ2-5, with no clear D. Germline CDR1 MNHEY, CDR2 SMNVEV (reference sequence). This CDR3 has 12 residues. Trimming took off 8 bases at V and 7 bases at J, with 14 bases between the two ends. The CDR3 nucleotides are TGTGCCAGCGGATCCCAGGTTTGGACCCAGTACTTC. Translated, it gives CASGSQVWTQYF.

At least ten counts were recorded for this clonotype. Relative to the germline gene, one junction end is altered; a read error may explain this. The rearrangement uses TRBV5-1 and TRBJ1-5, with a weak D call TRBD1 (5 bases). Per the germline V gene, CDR1 is SGHRS and CDR2 is YFSETQ. The CDR3 spans 14 residues. CDR3 sequence: CASSLGVSNQPQHF. CDR3 nucleotides: TGTGCCAGCAGCTTAGGGGTTAGCAATCAGCCCCAGCATTTT.

In its sample, this clonotype was seen a few times. No conserved phenylalanine or tryptophan ends this CDR3, so it is likely a read error. The V call is TRBV5-1, the J call TRBJ2-7, with unresolved D. Trimming removed 3 bases from V and 2 bases from J, with 9 bases in between. From germline, CDR1 is SGHRS and CDR2 YFSETQ. The CDR3 totals 13 residues. CDR3 DNA: TGCGCCAGCAGCTGGTCCCCGGCCTACGAGCAGTACTAC. The encoded protein is CASSWSPAYEQYY.

This clonotype was counted at least ten times. The gene calls are TRBV29-1 and TRBJ1-2, with D perhaps matching TRBD1 (5 bases). Trimming cost V 8 bases and J 5 bases, with 18 bases left between them. The CDR3 contains 13 residues. Germline CDR1 and CDR2: SQVTM and ANQGSEA. Written as DNA, the CDR3 is TGCAGCATCCCCTCCACGGGGGAGTATGGCTACACCTTC. Translation gives CSIPSTGEYGYTF. Drawing the rest from reference TRBV29-1 and TRBJ1-2, the complete variable domain is SAVISQKPSRDICQRGTSLTIQCQVDSQVTMMFWYRQQPGQSLTLIATANQGSEATYESGFVIDKFPISRPNLTFSTLTVSNMSPEDSSIYLCSIPSTGEYGYTFGSGTRLTVV.

This clonotype was counted between two and nine times. The chain is built from TRBV27 and TRBJ2-2; D may match TRBD1 or TRBD2 (5 bases each). The CDR3 is made up of 15 amino acids. With 0 bases removed from V and 7 bases from J, the gap between germline ends came to 12 bases. Per the germline V gene, CDR1 is MNHEY and CDR2 is SMNVEV (reference sequence). In nucleotides, the CDR3 is TGTGCCAGCAGTTTATCTTGGGGGTCGAACGGGGAGCTGTTTTTT. Protein sequence: CASSLSWGSNGELFF.